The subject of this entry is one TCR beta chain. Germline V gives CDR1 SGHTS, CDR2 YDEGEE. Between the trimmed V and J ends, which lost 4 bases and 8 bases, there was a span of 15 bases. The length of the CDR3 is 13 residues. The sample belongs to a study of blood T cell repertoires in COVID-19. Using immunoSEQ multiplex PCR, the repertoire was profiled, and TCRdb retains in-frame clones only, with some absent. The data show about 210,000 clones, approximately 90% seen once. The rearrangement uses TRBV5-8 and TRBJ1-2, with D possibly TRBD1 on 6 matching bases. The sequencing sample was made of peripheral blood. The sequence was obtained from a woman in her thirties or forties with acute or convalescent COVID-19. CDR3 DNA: TGTGCCAGCAGCCCTACGGGGGGCCGAGGCTACACCTTC. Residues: CASSPTGGRGYTF.